One and the same sample provided the 32 T cell receptor beta chains below, sequenced in a study of CD8+ T cells in alopecia areata. In each case, RNA was isolated and then reverse transcribed into cDNA as the sequencing template. Data came from immunoSEQ multiplex PCR; TCRdb stores just in-frame clones and leaves some out. The table has 190,000 or so clones, roughly three fifths seen once. Stated treatment: oral pan-JAK inhibitor, 5-10 mg twice daily. The sample was CD4+ T cells sorted from blood, taken at week 4, from a patient treated with tofacitinib. The receptors here all came from a human donor with alopecia areata.

The rearrangement uses TRBV18 and TRBJ2-5; no clear D. The CDR3 is 13 residues long. Between the trimmed V and J ends, which lost 2 bases and 2 bases, there was a span of 6 bases. Per germline, CDR1 KGHSH and CDR2 LQKENI. The CDR3 spells CASSPGKQETQYF. In DNA, the CDR3 is TGTGCCAGCTCACCAGGAAAACAAGAGACCCAGTACTTC.

This sequence joins TRBV30 and TRBJ1-1; D unresolved. Looked up from germline, CDR1 is GTSNPN and CDR2 is SVGIG (reference sequence). The CDR3 totals 15 residues. V was trimmed by 0 bases and J by 1 base, leaving 12 bases between them. CDR3 sequence reads: CAWSVVPRWNTEAFF. CDR3 sequence (DNA): TGTGCCTGGAGTGTAGTCCCGAGGTGGAACACTGAAGCTTTCTTT.

The CDR3 spells CSVGDLPYEQYF. The CDR3 coding sequence is TGCAGCGTTGGTGACTTACCCTACGAGCAGTACTTC. V and J are TRBV29-1 and TRBJ2-7; D not resolved. V was pared by 4 bases and J by 2 bases, with 9 bases between. The CDR3 spans 12 residues. Germline loops: CDR1 SQVTM, CDR2 ANQGSEA.

The genes are TRBV5-6 and TRBJ2-5; no definite D call. CDR3 size: 14 residues. The germline gives CDR1 SGHDT, CDR2 YYEEEE. V lost 1 base to trimming and J lost 2 bases, with 9 bases between them. CDR3 protein: CASSLQGLQETQYF. CDR3 in DNA: TGTGCCAGCAGCTTGCAAGGATTACAAGAGACCCAGTACTTC.

CDR3 amino acids: CASSLGAGELFF. For the CDR3, the DNA is TGTGCCAGCAGTTTGGGGGCCGGGGAGCTGTTTTTT. The rearrangement links TRBV28 to TRBJ2-2, with D possibly being TRBD1 or TRBD2 (5 bases each). The CDR3 runs to 12 residues. Germline V gives CDR1 MDHEN, CDR2 SYDVKM. V was cut by 3 bases and J by 6 bases, with 5 bases left in between.

The V gene is TRBV7-2, the J gene TRBJ2-4, with D possibly matching TRBD2 (5 bases). V dropped 5 bases and J dropped 0 bases, with 8 bases sitting between them. Germline V gene sequence: CDR1 SGHTA, CDR2 FQGNSA. This CDR3 is 14 amino acids long. DNA of the CDR3: TGTGCCAGCAGCCTCGGGGAAGCCAAAAACATTCAGTACTTC. Its protein product is CASSLGEAKNIQYF.

This clone turned up a few times. This chain links TRBV29-1 with TRBJ1-2; possibly TRBD1 for D (5 bases). Trimming shortened V by 4 bases and J by 8 bases, and 35 bases separated the two germline ends. The CDR3 is made up of 19 amino acids. CDR1 SQVTM and CDR2 ANQGSEA come from the germline V gene. CDR3 coding DNA: TGCAGCGTTGGGTTAAAGAGTGGGACCACTAATCACCCAACGGGCGGCTACACCTTC. Its protein is CSVGLKSGTTNHPTGGYTF.

This clone has a handful of counts. This chain joins TRBV4-2 and TRBJ2-1; TRBD2 agrees at 11 bases. Trimming at V came to 3 bases and at J to 5 bases, leaving 9 bases not matched to a gene. Germline CDR1 and CDR2: LGHNA and YNFKEQ. The CDR3 spans 17 residues. As DNA, the CDR3 is TGTGCCAGCAGCCACCCCTCTAGCGGGGGGATTCACAATGAGCAGTTCTTC. Translation: CASSHPSSGGIHNEQFF.

This chain joins TRBV15 and TRBJ2-7; D is uncertain. Germline CDR1 is LNHNV and CDR2 is YYDKDF (reference sequence). This CDR3 has 12 amino acids. Trimming removed 3 bases at V and 6 bases at J, with 9 bases between. The CDR3 bases are TGTGCCACCAGCAGGGATCATGTCGAGCAGTACTTC. Protein sequence: CATSRDHVEQYF.

V usage is TRBV9 and J usage is TRBJ2-5; TRBD2 agrees at 11 bases. Germline trimming cut 0 bases from V and 5 bases from J; bases unmatched to any gene: 12. Germline V gives CDR1 SGDLS, CDR2 YYNGEE. CDR3 size: 18 residues. The CDR3: CASSVASLGSGGAETQYF. The CDR3 DNA reads as TGTGCCAGCAGCGTAGCTTCTCTTGGTAGCGGGGGGGCCGAGACCCAGTACTTC.

The chain links TRBV28 to TRBJ2-5; the D gene is possibly TRBD1 (6 bases). The CDR3 contains 13 residues. Trimming pared 6 bases from V and 5 bases from J, leaving 13 bases between. Per germline, CDR1 MDHEN and CDR2 SYDVKM. DNA of the CDR3: TGTGCCAGCAGGATACAGGGCATGGAGACCCAGTACTTC. Translation gives CASRIQGMETQYF.

The J gene is TRBJ2-5, the V gene TRBV4-1; TRBD1 matches 10 bases. The CDR3 covers 16 residues. CDR1 is MGHRA, CDR2 YSYEKL, per germline. Trimming at V came to 1 base and at J to 5 bases, leaving 7 bases not matched to a gene. The CDR3 spells CASSQGATGGGETQYF. For the CDR3, the DNA is TGCGCCAGCAGCCAAGGTGCGACAGGGGGCGGGGAGACCCAGTACTTC.

The V call is TRBV11-2, the J call TRBJ2-5; D gene uncertain. V gave up 5 bases and J gave up 4 bases, with 17 bases separating them. The germline V gene encodes CDR1 SGHAT and CDR2 FQNNGV. The CDR3 extends over 15 amino acids. The CDR3 reads CASSPRDSPRETQYF. DNA for the CDR3: TGTGCCAGCAGCCCCCGCGATAGCCCCAGAGAGACCCAGTACTTC.

The chain has TRBV7-2 and TRBJ2-3; D gene unclear. The V gene lost 1 base and the J gene lost 5 bases, with 7 bases spanning the gap. The CDR3 runs 13 residues. Per the germline V gene, CDR1 is SGHTA and CDR2 is FQGNSA. This chain's CDR3 is CASSLVLQDTQYF. The CDR3 nucleotides are TGTGCCAGCAGCTTAGTTCTACAAGATACGCAGTATTTT.

This clone came up a few times. This rearrangement joins TRBV29-1 to TRBJ2-1, with 7 bases identical to TRBD2. The CDR3 is 13 amino acids. The trim removed 7 bases at V and 6 bases at J, leaving 9 bases unmatched. The germline CDR1 and CDR2 sequences are SQVTM and ANQGSEA. CDR3 in DNA: TGCAGCGCACTAGCGTTTCAATTCAATGAGCAGTTCTTC. Translating gives CSALAFQFNEQFF.

In this sample, this clone turned up a few times. The V call is TRBV30, the J call TRBJ1-1, with unresolved D. CDR3 size: 12 residues. The ends were cut back, 0 bases at V and 7 bases at J, with 9 bases in the middle. Germline assignment: CDR1 GTSNPN and CDR2 SVGIG (reference sequence). The CDR3 is CAWSVRSGEAFF. In DNA form, the CDR3 reads TGTGCCTGGAGTGTAAGGTCGGGTGAAGCTTTCTTT.

This rearrangement joins TRBV29-1 to TRBJ2-1; weak D call: TRBD2 (5 bases). CDR1 and CDR2 (germline): SQVTM, ANQGSEA. The CDR3 sequence is 15 residues long. Trimming took off 1 base at V and 3 bases at J, with 13 bases between the two ends. The CDR3 loop is CSVEGLGSGYNEQFF. Written as DNA, the CDR3 is TGCAGCGTTGAAGGATTGGGCAGCGGCTACAATGAGCAGTTCTTC.

This clone appeared a few times. The CDR3 loop reads CAWSVGTSISYEQYF. The DNA of the CDR3 is TGTGCCTGGAGCGTCGGGACATCTATCTCCTACGAGCAGTACTTC. The rearrangement links TRBV30 to TRBJ2-7, with D tentatively TRBD1 (6 bases). Trimming cost V 3 bases and J 0 bases, with 15 bases left between them. From germline, CDR1 is GTSNPN and CDR2 SVGIG (reference sequence). CDR3 size: 15 residues.

The chain uses TRBV30 and TRBJ1-2; unclear D gene. This CDR3 has 14 amino acids. V was clipped by 2 bases and J by 4 bases, with 14 bases between them. The germline V gene encodes CDR1 GTSNPN and CDR2 SVGIG (reference sequence). The CDR3 nucleotides are TGTGCCTGGAGTACCGGGAATAGACTCTATGGCTACACCTTC. It encodes CAWSTGNRLYGYTF.

The rearrangement uses TRBV2 and TRBJ1-5; D is unresolved. The CDR3 length is 13 residues. The V gene's germline CDR1 is SNHLY and CDR2 FYNNEI. Trimming stripped 2 bases from V and 4 bases from J, with 6 bases between. CDR3 nucleotides: TGTGCCAGCAGTGAACGGGTTAATCAGCCCCAGCATTTT. It is translated as CASSERVNQPQHF.

The rearrangement uses TRBV30 and TRBJ1-2, with unresolved D. CDR1 is GTSNPN and CDR2 is SVGIG in the germline V gene (reference sequence). This CDR3 contains 15 residues. The ends were cut back, 2 bases at V and 0 bases at J, with 13 bases in the middle. The CDR3 nucleotides read TGTGCCTGGAGTCCAAGACTGAACACTAACTATGGCTACACCTTC. Translation gives CAWSPRLNTNYGYTF.

In this sample, this clone turned up a few times. The V and J genes are TRBV7-9 and TRBJ2-1; possible D gene TRBD2, 6 bases. Germline assignment: CDR1 SEHNR and CDR2 FQNEAQ (reference sequence). This CDR3 is 15 amino acids long. Trimming took off 3 bases at V and 8 bases at J, with 17 bases between the two ends. The CDR3 is CASSFHPATGDEQFF. The CDR3 region has the DNA TGTGCCAGCAGCTTCCACCCGGCTACGGGGGATGAGCAGTTCTTC.

This clone was counted a few times. This chain joins TRBV15 and TRBJ2-5; D not resolved. The V end was cut by 0 bases, the J end by 4 bases, with 6 bases between. Germline lookup yields CDR1 LNHNV and CDR2 YYDKDF (reference sequence). This CDR3 has 13 residues. The CDR3 region is CATSRDNSETQYF. In nucleotides, the CDR3 is TGTGCCACCAGCAGAGATAATTCAGAGACCCAGTACTTC.

The chain joins TRBV6-5 to TRBJ2-5, with 8 bases fitting TRBD1. Germline V gene data show CDR1 as MNHEY and CDR2 as SVGAGI. The V and J ends lost 6 bases and 1 base, in that order; junction bases with no gene match: 4. This CDR3 contains 14 residues. CDR3 residues: CASSRTGFQETQYF. In nucleotides, the CDR3 is TGTGCCAGCAGCCGGACAGGGTTCCAAGAGACCCAGTACTTC.

V gene TRBV7-9 combines with J gene TRBJ2-1; D uncertain. Germline V gene sequence: CDR1 SEHNR, CDR2 FQNEAQ (reference sequence). The CDR3 extends over 13 amino acids. V lost 7 bases to trimming and J lost 0 bases, with 7 bases between them. The CDR3 DNA reads as TGTGCCAGCACTGCTAGCTCCTACAATGAGCAGTTCTTC. It codes for CASTASSYNEQFF.

This clone was picked up a small number of times. The rearrangement uses TRBV5-6 and TRBJ1-2; 11 bases are shared with TRBD1. The germline V gene has CDR1 SGHDT and CDR2 YYEEEE. The CDR3 consists of 14 residues. V trimming: 4 bases; J trimming: 3 bases; junction bases outside the gene matches: 2. CDR3 DNA sequence: TGTGCCAGCAGCCGGACAGGGGGCGACTATGGCTACACCTTC. Translating gives CASSRTGGDYGYTF. Together with reference TRBV5-6 and TRBJ1-2, the CDR3 gives the full variable domain: DAGVTQSPTHLIKTRGQQVTLRCSPKSGHDTVSWYQQALGQGPQFIFQYYEEEERQRGNFPDRFSGHQFPNYSSELNVNALLLGDSALYLCASSRTGGDYGYTFGSGTRLTVV.

V usage is TRBV9 and J usage is TRBJ2-5, with D possibly being TRBD2 (6 bases). V lost 7 bases to trimming and J lost 5 bases, with 33 bases between them. This CDR3 is built from 19 residues. Germline-derived CDR1 and CDR2 are SGDLS and YYNGEE. CDR3 residues: CASPQPGEKSPIREETQYF. CDR3 DNA sequence: TGTGCCAGCCCCCAGCCGGGAGAGAAGTCTCCTATCAGGGAGGAGACCCAGTACTTC.

V is TRBV29-1 and J is TRBJ1-2; no clear D gene. Trimming took 4 bases from V and 2 from J, leaving 14 bases between them. Germline V gives CDR1 SQVTM, CDR2 ANQGSEA. The CDR3 is 14 residues long. The CDR3 loop is CSVGPRAGNYGYTF. CDR3 coding DNA: TGCAGCGTTGGACCCCGGGCAGGAAACTATGGCTACACCTTC.

The rearrangement joins TRBV7-2 to TRBJ1-5, with TRBD1 matching 8 bases. This CDR3 has 13 amino acids. V shed 5 bases, J shed 6 bases, and the junction held 3 bases outside the gene matches. Germline values: CDR1 SGHTA, CDR2 FQGNSA. This chain's CDR3 is CASSPDRGQPQHF. The CDR3 nucleotides read TGTGCCAGCAGCCCAGACAGGGGTCAGCCCCAGCATTTT.

The chain combines TRBV4-2 with TRBJ2-1; no clear D. The CDR3 spans 13 residues. Germline assignment: CDR1 LGHNA and CDR2 YNFKEQ. The V gene lost 0 bases and the J gene lost 7 bases, with 7 bases spanning the gap. The CDR3 DNA reads TGTGCCAGCAGCCAAGATACCCGTAATGAGCAGTTCTTC. This encodes CASSQDTRNEQFF.

To note about this clone: This same CDR3 is encoded by further DNA sequences in the sample. The chain uses TRBV30 and TRBJ1-6; 8 bases match TRBD1. Per the germline V gene, CDR1 is GTSNPN and CDR2 is SVGIG (reference sequence). The junction had 4 bases not matched to a gene; V was cut back by 0 bases and J by 9 bases. The CDR3 length is 14 residues. The CDR3 sequence: CAWSVGQGGSPLHF. CDR3 DNA: TGTGCCTGGAGTGTAGGACAGGGAGGTTCACCCCTCCACTTT.

The rearrangement links TRBV29-1 to TRBJ2-1; 7 bases agree with TRBD1. There are 13 residues in the CDR3. Germline V gene lookup returns CDR1 SQVTM and CDR2 ANQGSEA. The junction had 8 bases not matched to a gene; V was cut back by 6 bases and J by 6 bases. The CDR3 region has the DNA TGCAGCGTCCATAGACAGGGTACCAATGAGCAGTTCTTC. Its protein is CSVHRQGTNEQFF.